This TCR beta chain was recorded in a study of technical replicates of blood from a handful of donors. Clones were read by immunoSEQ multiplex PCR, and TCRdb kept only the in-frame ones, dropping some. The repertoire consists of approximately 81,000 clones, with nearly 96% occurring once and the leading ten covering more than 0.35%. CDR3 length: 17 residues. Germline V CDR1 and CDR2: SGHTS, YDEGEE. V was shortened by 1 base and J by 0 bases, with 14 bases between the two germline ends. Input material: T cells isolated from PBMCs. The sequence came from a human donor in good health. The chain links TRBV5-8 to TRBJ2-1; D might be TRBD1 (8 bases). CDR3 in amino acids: CASSLKRDRSSYNEQFF. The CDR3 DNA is TGTGCCAGCAGCTTGAAGCGGGACAGGAGCTCCTACAATGAGCAGTTCTTC. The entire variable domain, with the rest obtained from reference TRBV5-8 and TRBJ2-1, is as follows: EAGVTQSPTHLIKTRGQQATLRCSPISGHTSVYWYQQALGLGLQFLLWYDEGEERNRGNFPPRFSGRQFPNYSSELNVNALELEDSALYLCASSLKRDRSSYNEQFFGPGTRLTVL.